A selection of T cell receptor beta chains follows, all from one sample in a study of blood T cell repertoires in COVID-19. Produced via immunoSEQ multiplex PCR; TCRdb's table is partial and in-frame only. The sample consists of more than 200,000 clones, 82% of them appearing once. The sequenced material came from peripheral blood. The receptors were sampled from a woman older than 75 with active or convalescent COVID-19. Each CDR3 is given with its conserved first and last residue. D genes are given only for firm matches. Size is omitted from some rows. Given values are once, few, many or a class for expanded clones.

V gene	clone size	D gene	J gene	CDR3 length	CDR3 DNA	CDR3 protein
TRBV10-1	NA	TRBD1	TRBJ1-2	13	TGCGCCAGCAGTAAGGGACAGGAATATGGCTACACCTTC	CASSKGQEYGYTF
TRBV3-1/TRBV3-2	few	NA	TRBJ2-1	14	TGTGCCAGCAGCCCTTTAGCCTCCTACAATGAGCAGTTCTTC	CASSPLASYNEQFF
TRBV13	NA	NA	TRBJ1-6	17	TGTGCCAGCAGCTTAGGCCCTTCCGGGACAAAAAATTCACCCCTCCACTTT	CASSLGPSGTKNSPLHF
TRBV24-1	NA	NA	TRBJ2-4	15	TGTGCCACCAGTCGGGCGGGTGATGCCAAAAACATTCAGTACTTC	CATSRAGDAKNIQYF
TRBV5-4	NA	TRBD2	TRBJ2-1	16	TGTGCCAGCAGCCAAGGGACTAGCGGGTCCTACAATGAGCAGTTCTTC	CASSQGTSGSYNEQFF
TRBV5-1	few	TRBD1	TRBJ2-1	15	TGCGCCAGCAGCTTGGCGACAGGGGTTGAAAATGAGCAGTTCTTC	CASSLATGVENEQFF
TRBV6-1	NA	TRBD1	TRBJ1-2	15	TGTGCCAGCAGTGAAGGACAGGGGATTAACTATGGCTACACCTTC	CASSEGQGINYGYTF
TRBV5-1	NA	TRBD1	TRBJ2-7	13	TGCGCCAGCAGCCTCGGGACAGACGGGGAGCAGTACTTC	CASSLGTDGEQYF
TRBV30	NA	NA	TRBJ2-7	11	TGTGCCTGGATTAACTATCGCGAGCAGTACTTC	CAWINYREQYF
TRBV5-1	NA	TRBD1	TRBJ1-4	16	TGCGCCAGCAGCTCCCGGCAGAGGGGGCCCGTTGAAAAACTGTTTTTT	CASSSRQRGPVEKLFF
TRBV6-6	NA	TRBD1	TRBJ2-3	16	TGTGCCAGCAGGGGGGATAAACAGGGGCCCGCAGATACGCAGTATTTT	CASRGDKQGPADTQYF
TRBV19	NA	NA	TRBJ1-1	12	TGTGCCAGTAGCCGCCGGGGAGGGGTAGCTTTCTTT	CASSRRGGVAFF
TRBV11-2	NA	NA	TRBJ1-6	15	TGTGCCAGCAGCTTAGATCCAGGGTTTAATTCACCCCTCCACTTT	CASSLDPGFNSPLHF
TRBV5-1	once	TRBD1	TRBJ1-4	14	TGCGCCAGCAGCCTACAGGGGATTAATGAAAAACTGTTTTTT	CASSLQGINEKLFF
TRBV6-1	NA	NA	TRBJ2-4	16	TGTGCCAGCAGTGGGCGGACTGGTAATGTAAGGGACATTCAGTACTTC	CASSGRTGNVRDIQYF
TRBV5-1	once	TRBD1	TRBJ1-1	15	TGCGCCAGCAGCCTACAAGGACAGGGGGACACTGAAGCTTTCTTT	CASSLQGQGDTEAFF
TRBV5-1	NA	TRBD1	TRBJ1-4	16	TGCGCCAGCAGCACAAATGGACAGGGTGCTAATGAAAAACTGTTTTTT	CASSTNGQGANEKLFF
TRBV18	NA	TRBD1	TRBJ1-2	14	TGTGCCAGCTCACCGCAGGGGGCGTCATATGGCTACACCTTC	CASSPQGASYGYTF
TRBV25-1	NA	NA	TRBJ1-2	15	TGTGCCAGCAGTGAATCTCCAGCCCGGGACTATGGCTACACCTTC	CASSESPARDYGYTF
TRBV6-5	NA	TRBD1	TRBJ2-7	14	TGTGCCAGCAGTTCCCGGACAGGTACCTACGAGCAGTACTTC	CASSSRTGTYEQYF
TRBV19	once	TRBD1	TRBJ1-2	14	TGTGCCAGTAGTATCCGGGACAGGGTGAATGGCTACACCTTC	CASSIRDRVNGYTF
TRBV30	NA	NA	TRBJ1-5	15	TGTGCCTGGAGTACCGGGACACCCAGCAATCAGCCCCAGCATTTT	CAWSTGTPSNQPQHF
TRBV7-2	NA	TRBD2	TRBJ2-1	15	TGTGCCAGCAGCCTCAGCGGGAGTTCCCACAATGAGCAGTTCTTC	CASSLSGSSHNEQFF
TRBV18	few	NA	TRBJ2-7	15	TGTGCCAGCTCAACCAGGGGCCTTTCTATGGCCGAGCAGTACTTC	CASSTRGLSMAEQYF
TRBV6-5	NA	NA	TRBJ1-1	15	TGTGCCAGCAGTTACTCCAGGGGAAGGGGGACTGAAGCTTTCTTT	CASSYSRGRGTEAFF
TRBV19	NA	TRBD1	TRBJ1-6	13	TGTGCCAGTCGGGACAGGGGCAATTCACCCCTCCACTTT	CASRDRGNSPLHF
TRBV28	NA	NA	TRBJ2-1	13	TGTGCCAGCAGCCTTTACTATTACAATGAGCAGTTCTTC	CASSLYYYNEQFF
TRBV5-6	NA	NA	TRBJ1-5	15	TGTGCCAGCAGCTTTGGGTTAGGGGATAATCAGCCCCAGCATTTT	CASSFGLGDNQPQHF
TRBV4-1	NA	NA	TRBJ1-2	14	TGCGCCAGCAGCCAAGCCGACAGAAACTATGGCTACACCTTC	CASSQADRNYGYTF
TRBV19	NA	NA	TRBJ1-3	16	TGTGCCAGTATTGGGGCCCGGCGCAGCTCTGGAAACACCATATATTTT	CASIGARRSSGNTIYF
TRBV3-1/TRBV3-2	once	TRBD2	TRBJ2-1	17	TGTGCCAGCAGCCAATCGGGACTAGCGGGAGGCTACAATGAGCAGTTCTTC	CASSQSGLAGGYNEQFF
TRBV5-5	NA	NA	TRBJ1-6	13	TGTGCCAGCAGCGGGGGGGATTATTCACCCCTCCACTTT	CASSGGDYSPLHF
TRBV6-2/TRBV6-3	NA	NA	TRBJ2-1	18	TGTGCCAGCAGTTCCGCTTTAAAATTCACAGGATACAATGATGAGCAGTTCTTC	CASSSALKFTGYNDEQFF
TRBV29-1	NA	TRBD1	TRBJ2-5	15	TGCAGCGTTGAATATTGGCAGGGGGCGAGGGAGACCCAGTACTTC	CSVEYWQGARETQYF
TRBV3-1/TRBV3-2	NA	TRBD1	TRBJ2-7	15	TGTGCCAGCAGCTACACCGGGACAGGGACCTACGAGCAGTACTTC	CASSYTGTGTYEQYF
TRBV7-9	NA	TRBD1	TRBJ1-2	13	TGTGCCAGCAGCTTCGGGACAGCTAGTGGCTACACCTTC	CASSFGTASGYTF
TRBV6-2/TRBV6-3	few	NA	TRBJ1-1	15	TGTGCCAGCAGTTACTTTCCGACAGCGAACACTGAAGCTTTCTTT	CASSYFPTANTEAFF
TRBV6-1	NA	NA	TRBJ2-1	17	TGTGCCAGCAGTGAAGGGCCACCGGGACAGAGGGGAGGTGAGCAGTTCTTC	CASSEGPPGQRGGEQFF
TRBV15	NA	NA	TRBJ2-3	14	TGTGCCACCAGCAGGGGGGGAGACTGGGATACGCAGTATTTT	CATSRGGDWDTQYF
TRBV3-1/TRBV3-2	NA	NA	TRBJ1-1	15	TGTGCCAGCAGCCAAGAATCCAGGGGTATCACTGAAGCTTTCTTT	CASSQESRGITEAFF
TRBV6-1	NA	NA	TRBJ2-7	15	TGTGCCAGCAGTGAAGCGCTCCGACAGTCCTACGAGCAGTACTTC	CASSEALRQSYEQYF
TRBV4-2	NA	NA	TRBJ2-5	15	TGTGCCAGCGCCAGGCGGGGACTCCCTACGGAGACCCAGTACTTC	CASARRGLPTETQYF
TRBV6-5	NA	NA	TRBJ2-7	14	TGTGCCAGCAGTTCGGGACATACCTCCTACGAGCAGTACTTC	CASSSGHTSYEQYF
TRBV6-5	NA	TRBD1	TRBJ1-1	14	TGTGCCAGCAATACAAGGACAGGAAACACTGAAGCTTTCTTT	CASNTRTGNTEAFF
TRBV10-3	NA	NA	TRBJ1-6	14	TGTGCCATCAGTGAGGTCAGGGTTAGTTCACCCCTCCACTTT	CAISEVRVSSPLHF
TRBV28	NA	TRBD1	TRBJ1-2	16	TGTGCCAGCAGATGGCCCATGGGACAGCATAACTATGGCTACACCTTC	CASRWPMGQHNYGYTF
TRBV10-2	NA	TRBD2	TRBJ2-5	18	TGCGCCAGCAGGGAAGGACGTACCGGGACTAGTTTGACGGAGACCCAGTACTTC	CASREGRTGTSLTETQYF
TRBV6-6	NA	TRBD1	TRBJ2-1	14	TGTGCCAGCAAGGACAGGGTTCATTCAAATGAGCAGTTCTTC	CASKDRVHSNEQFF
TRBV11-2	NA	NA	TRBJ2-7	12	TGTGCCAGCAGCTTAGGGCTTTACGAGCAGTACTTC	CASSLGLYEQYF
TRBV15	NA	NA	TRBJ1-5	15	TGTGCCACCAGCAGAGGGGGGGACGTAAATCAGCCCCAGCATTTT	CATSRGGDVNQPQHF
TRBV3-1/TRBV3-2	NA	NA	TRBJ1-2	15	TGTGCCAGCAGCCAAGTGGACATGGCCCCGGCCGGCTACACCTTC	CASSQVDMAPAGYTF
TRBV27	NA	NA	TRBJ1-6	15	TGTGCCAGCAGTTTATTGGGGGCCCGAGGTTCACCCCTCCACTTT	CASSLLGARGSPLHF
TRBV4-1	NA	NA	TRBJ2-2	15	TGCGCCAGCAGCCCAGGGTCCGCGAACACCGGGGAGCTGTTTTTT	CASSPGSANTGELFF